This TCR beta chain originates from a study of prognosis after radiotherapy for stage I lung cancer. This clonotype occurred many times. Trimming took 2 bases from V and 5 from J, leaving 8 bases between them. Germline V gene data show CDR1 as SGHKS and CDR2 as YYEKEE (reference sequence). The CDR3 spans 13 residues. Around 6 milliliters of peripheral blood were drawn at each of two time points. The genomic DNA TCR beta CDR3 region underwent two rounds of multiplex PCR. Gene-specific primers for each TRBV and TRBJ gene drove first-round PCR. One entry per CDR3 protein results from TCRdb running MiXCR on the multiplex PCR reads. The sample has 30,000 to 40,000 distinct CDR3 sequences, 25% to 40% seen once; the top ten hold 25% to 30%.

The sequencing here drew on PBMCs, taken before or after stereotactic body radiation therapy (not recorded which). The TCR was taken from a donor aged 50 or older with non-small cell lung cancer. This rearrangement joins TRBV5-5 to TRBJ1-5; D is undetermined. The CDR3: CASSFAEDQPQHF. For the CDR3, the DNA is TGTGCCAGCAGCTTCGCCGAGGATCAGCCCCAGCATTTT.